Presented here are 9 T cell receptor beta chains from one specimen sequenced in a study of T cell responses to AZD1222 COVID-19 vaccine (dated by TCRdb to the early 2020s). Read against the paper, the sample's time point label means: about 28 days (+/-7) after the second vaccine dose. Receptors were amplified or captured by the immunoSEQ multiplex PCR assay. The source is immuneACCESS, and TCRdb retained only in-frame sequences with V and J called. Part of the clones is not carried over; for the studies checked, unresolved V genes explain less than half of this, and the remainder is unexplained. The sample data list roughly 100,000 clones, and roughly nine tenths of these were observed just once. Of the sample, roughly 45% is held by the ten largest clones. The sequenced sample was peripheral blood, obtained 28 days after the second AZD1222 dose. These receptors all come from an adult who received the AZD1222 COVID-19 vaccine.

V usage is TRBV6-4 and J usage is TRBJ2-1, with D perhaps TRBD2 (6 bases). The CDR3 contains 16 residues. Germline loops: CDR1 MRHNA, CDR2 SNTAGT. CDR3 protein: CVPLPYSGSNYNEQFF. CDR3 sequence (DNA): TGTGTCCCACTCCCTTATAGCGGATCAAACTACAATGAGCAGTTCTTC.

The rearrangement links TRBV7-9 to TRBJ2-1, with a tentative D call TRBD1 (5 bases). CDR3 size: 11 residues. Between the trimmed V and J ends, which lost 1 base and 15 bases, there was a span of 10 bases. Germline V CDR1 and CDR2: SEHNR, FQNEAQ (reference sequence). In DNA, the CDR3 is TGTGCCAGCAGCTTAGGGGGCCTATTGTTCTTC. Translation: CASSLGGLLFF.

The chain links TRBV7-3 to TRBJ2-2, with D unresolved. Germline V gene sequence: CDR1 SGHTA, CDR2 FQGTGA. There are 18 residues in the CDR3. V was clipped by 5 bases and J by 0 bases, with 19 bases between them. This CDR3 reads CASSGGLHDLANTGELFF. The CDR3 nucleotides read TGTGCCAGCAGCGGTGGGCTACATGACCTAGCGAACACCGGGGAGCTGTTTTTT.

This chain uses TRBV7-9 with TRBJ2-7, with 8 nucleotides matching TRBD1. Germline trimming cut 5 bases from V and 1 base from J; bases unmatched to any gene: 7. The length of the CDR3 is 15 residues. The germline V gene has CDR1 SEHNR and CDR2 FQNEAQ (reference sequence). CDR3 in amino acids: CASSPRTGLSYEQYF. CDR3 bases: TGTGCCAGCAGCCCCCGGACAGGGCTATCCTACGAGCAGTACTTC.

A few counts support this clone. The chain recombines TRBV9 with TRBJ1-6; 8 bases align to TRBD1. The CDR3 has 15 residues. The J segment lost 8 bases and the V segment lost 1 base, leaving 5 bases of the junction unmatched. Germline V CDR1 and CDR2: SGDLS, YYNGEE. CDR3 protein: CASSVSGGQDSPLHF. As DNA, the CDR3 is TGTGCCAGCAGCGTATCAGGGGGACAGGATTCACCCCTCCACTTT.

In this sample, this clone turned up once. The chain combines TRBV5-1 with TRBJ1-1, with 8 bases matching TRBD1. The CDR3 has 15 residues. The germline V gene encodes CDR1 SGHRS and CDR2 YFSETQ. V shed 4 bases and J 3 bases; nucleotides not matched to a gene: 8. The CDR3 reads CASSLLDRAYTEAFF. In nucleotides, the CDR3 is TGCGCCAGCAGCCTTCTGGACAGGGCCTACACTGAAGCTTTCTTT.

The chain couples TRBV4-1 to TRBJ2-3, with 9 bases fitting TRBD2. Germline CDR1 MGHRA, CDR2 YSYEKL. This CDR3 has 18 residues. The V gene end was trimmed by 1 base and the J gene end by 3 bases; junction bases not matched to a gene: 11. The chain's CDR3 is CASSQAVISGSVTDTQYF. In nucleotides, the CDR3 is TGCGCCAGCAGCCAAGCGGTGATTAGCGGGAGTGTAACAGATACGCAGTATTTT.

This clone was recorded once. The chain employs TRBV12-2 and TRBJ1-5; TRBD1 was called by the table and not checked on the DNA. TRBV12-2 is given as a pseudogene. This CDR3 contains 20 residues. CDR3 DNA: TGTGCAAGTCGCCCGAAAGGTGGTATCAGGGGACGCACCCGCAATCAGCCCCAGCATTTT. Amino acid sequence: CASRPKGGIRGRTRNQPQHF.

This clone was detected only once. The rearrangement links TRBV7-2 to TRBJ2-3; D is perhaps TRBD2 (5 bases). V dropped 5 bases and J dropped 2 bases, with 14 bases sitting between them. Germline assignment: CDR1 SGHTA and CDR2 FQGNSA. The CDR3 totals 15 residues. The CDR3 DNA sequence: TGTGCCAGCAGCCCCGATGGACTCAACACAGATACGCAGTATTTT. Protein sequence: CASSPDGLNTDTQYF. Combining the CDR3 with reference TRBV7-2 and TRBJ2-3 gives the whole variable domain GAGVSQSPSNKVTEKGKDVELRCDPISGHTALYWYRQSLGQGLEFLIYFQGNSAPDKSGLPSDRFSAERTGGSVSTLTIQRTQQEDSAVYLCASSPDGLNTDTQYFGPGTRLTVL.